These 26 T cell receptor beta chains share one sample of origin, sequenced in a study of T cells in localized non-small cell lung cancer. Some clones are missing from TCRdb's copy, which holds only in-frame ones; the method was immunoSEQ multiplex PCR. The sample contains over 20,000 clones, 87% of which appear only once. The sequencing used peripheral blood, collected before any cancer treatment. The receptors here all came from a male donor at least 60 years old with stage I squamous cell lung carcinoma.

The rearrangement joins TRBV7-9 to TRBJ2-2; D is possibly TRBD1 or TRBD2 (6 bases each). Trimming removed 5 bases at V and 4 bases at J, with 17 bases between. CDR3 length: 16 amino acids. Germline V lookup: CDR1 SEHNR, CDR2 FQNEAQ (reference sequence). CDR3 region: CASSPSGAIGTGELFF. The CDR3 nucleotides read TGTGCCAGCAGCCCCTCGGGGGCTATAGGCACCGGGGAGCTGTTTTTT.

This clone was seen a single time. The DNA of the CDR3 is TGTGCCTCAAAAGCGGTCCAGGGAAGTTATGGCTACACCTTC. Its protein product is CASKAVQGSYGYTF. This chain joins TRBV19 and TRBJ1-2; perhaps TRBD1 as D (5 bases). The CDR3 extends over 14 amino acids. V lost 11 bases to trimming and J lost 5 bases, with 21 bases between them. Germline V gene lookup returns CDR1 LNHDA and CDR2 SQIVND (reference sequence).

The CDR3 nucleotides read TGTGCCAGCTCGCTAGGGACAGAAATAAACTATGGCTACACCTTC. Its translation: CASSLGTEINYGYTF. The chain uses TRBV18 and TRBJ1-2; 7 bases line up with TRBD1. V gave up 6 bases and J gave up 2 bases; unmatched junction bases: 9. This CDR3 has 15 amino acids. The germline V gene encodes CDR1 KGHSH and CDR2 LQKENI.

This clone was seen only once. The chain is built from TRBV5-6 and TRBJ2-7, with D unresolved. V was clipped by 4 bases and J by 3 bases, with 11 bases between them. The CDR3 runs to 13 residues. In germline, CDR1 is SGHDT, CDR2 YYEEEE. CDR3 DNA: TGTGCCAGCAGCACCCGACCCGGCTACGAGCAGTACTTC. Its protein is CASSTRPGYEQYF.

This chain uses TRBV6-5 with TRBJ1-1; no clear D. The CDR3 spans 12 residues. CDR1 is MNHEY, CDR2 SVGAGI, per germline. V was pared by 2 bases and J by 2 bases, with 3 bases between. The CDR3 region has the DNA TGTGCCAGCAGTTACGCCAACACTGAAGCTTTCTTT. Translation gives CASSYANTEAFF.

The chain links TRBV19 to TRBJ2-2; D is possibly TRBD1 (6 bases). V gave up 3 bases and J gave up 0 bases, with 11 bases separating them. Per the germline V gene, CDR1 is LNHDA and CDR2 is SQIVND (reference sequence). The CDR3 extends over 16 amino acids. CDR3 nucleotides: TGTGCCAGTAGTATTTATGGGACAACGAACACCGGGGAGCTGTTTTTT. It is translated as CASSIYGTTNTGELFF.

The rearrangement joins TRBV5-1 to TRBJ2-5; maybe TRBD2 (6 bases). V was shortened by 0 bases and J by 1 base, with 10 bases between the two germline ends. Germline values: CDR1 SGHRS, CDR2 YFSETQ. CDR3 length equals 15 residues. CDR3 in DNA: TGCGCCAGCAGCTTGGGGGGAGCGGGCCAAGAGACCCAGTACTTC. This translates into CASSLGGAGQETQYF.

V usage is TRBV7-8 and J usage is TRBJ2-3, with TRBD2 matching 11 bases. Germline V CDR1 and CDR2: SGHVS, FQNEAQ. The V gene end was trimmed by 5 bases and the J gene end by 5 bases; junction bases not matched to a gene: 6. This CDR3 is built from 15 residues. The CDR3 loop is CASSPRLAGGDTQYF. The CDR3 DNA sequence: TGTGCCAGCAGCCCCCGTCTAGCGGGAGGAGATACGCAGTATTTT.

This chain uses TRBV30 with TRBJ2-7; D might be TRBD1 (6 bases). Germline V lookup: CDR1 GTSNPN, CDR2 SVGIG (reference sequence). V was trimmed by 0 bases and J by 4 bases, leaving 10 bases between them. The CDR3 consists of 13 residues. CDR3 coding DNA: TGTGCCTGGAGTGTAAACAGGGCGTACGAGCAGTACTTC. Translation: CAWSVNRAYEQYF. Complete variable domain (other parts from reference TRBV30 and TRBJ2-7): SQTIHQWPATLVQPVGSPLSLECTVEGTSNPNLYWYRQAAGRGLQLLFYSVGIGQISSEVPQNLSASRPQDRQFILSSKKLLLSDSGFYLCAWSVNRAYEQYFGPGTRLTVT.

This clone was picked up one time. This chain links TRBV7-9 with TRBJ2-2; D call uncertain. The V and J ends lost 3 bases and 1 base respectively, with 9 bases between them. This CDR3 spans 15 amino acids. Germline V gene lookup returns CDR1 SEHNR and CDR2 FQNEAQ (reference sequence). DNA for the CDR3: TGTGCCAGCAGCTTTCGGACGGTGAACACCGGGGAGCTGTTTTTT. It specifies CASSFRTVNTGELFF.

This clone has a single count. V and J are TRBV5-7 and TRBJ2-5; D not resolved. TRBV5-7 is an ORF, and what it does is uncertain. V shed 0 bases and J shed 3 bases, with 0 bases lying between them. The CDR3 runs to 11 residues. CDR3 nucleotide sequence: TGTGCCAGCAGCTTGGAAGAGACCCAGTACTTC. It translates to CASSLEETQYF.

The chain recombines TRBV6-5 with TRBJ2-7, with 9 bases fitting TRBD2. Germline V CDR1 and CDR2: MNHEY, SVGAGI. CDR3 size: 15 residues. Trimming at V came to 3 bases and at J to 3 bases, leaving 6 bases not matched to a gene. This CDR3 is CASSYQWRGGYEQYF. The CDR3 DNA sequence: TGTGCCAGCAGTTATCAGTGGCGGGGGGGCTACGAGCAGTACTTC.

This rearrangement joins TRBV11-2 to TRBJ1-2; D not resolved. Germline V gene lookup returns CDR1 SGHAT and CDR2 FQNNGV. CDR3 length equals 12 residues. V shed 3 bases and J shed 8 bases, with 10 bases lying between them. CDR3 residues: CASSFRTLGYTF. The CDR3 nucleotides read TGTGCCAGCAGCTTCCGGACGTTGGGCTACACCTTC.

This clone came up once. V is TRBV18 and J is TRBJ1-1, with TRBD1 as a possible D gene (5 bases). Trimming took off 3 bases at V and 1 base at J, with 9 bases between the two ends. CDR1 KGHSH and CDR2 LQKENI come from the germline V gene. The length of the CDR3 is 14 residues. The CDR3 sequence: CASSPGQQNTEAFF. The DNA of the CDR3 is TGTGCCAGCTCACCGGGGCAGCAGAACACTGAAGCTTTCTTT. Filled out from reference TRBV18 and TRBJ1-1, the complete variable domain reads NAGVMQNPRHLVRRRGQEARLRCSPMKGHSHVYWYRQLPEEGLKFMVYLQKENIIDESGMPKERFSAEFPKEGPSILRIQQVVRGDSAAYFCASSPGQQNTEAFFGQGTRLTVV.

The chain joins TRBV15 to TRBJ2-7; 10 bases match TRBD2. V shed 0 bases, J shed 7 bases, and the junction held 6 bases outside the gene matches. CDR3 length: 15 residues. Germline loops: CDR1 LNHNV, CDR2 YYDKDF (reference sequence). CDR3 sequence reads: CATSRDRGLAREQYF. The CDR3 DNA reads TGTGCCACCAGCAGAGATAGGGGACTAGCGAGGGAGCAGTACTTC.

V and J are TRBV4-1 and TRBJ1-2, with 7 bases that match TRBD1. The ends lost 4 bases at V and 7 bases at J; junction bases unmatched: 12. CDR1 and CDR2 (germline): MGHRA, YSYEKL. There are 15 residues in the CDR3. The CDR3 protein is CASSPRTGDTGGYTF. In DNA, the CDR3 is TGCGCCAGCAGCCCGAGGACAGGAGACACGGGTGGCTACACCTTC.

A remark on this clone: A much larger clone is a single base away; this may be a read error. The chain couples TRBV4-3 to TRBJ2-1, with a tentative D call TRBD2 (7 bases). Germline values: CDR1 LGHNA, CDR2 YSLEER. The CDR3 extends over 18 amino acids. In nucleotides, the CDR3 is TGCGCCTGCAGCCTAAGGGGGGGGTGGGAGCCACGGGACAATGAGCAGTTCTTC. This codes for CACSLRGGWEPRDNEQFF.

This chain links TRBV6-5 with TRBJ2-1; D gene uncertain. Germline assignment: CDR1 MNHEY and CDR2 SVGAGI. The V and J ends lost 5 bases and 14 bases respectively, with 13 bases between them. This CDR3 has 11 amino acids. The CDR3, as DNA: TGTGCCAGCAGTGAAGCTCGGCGAGAGTTCTTC. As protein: CASSEARREFF.

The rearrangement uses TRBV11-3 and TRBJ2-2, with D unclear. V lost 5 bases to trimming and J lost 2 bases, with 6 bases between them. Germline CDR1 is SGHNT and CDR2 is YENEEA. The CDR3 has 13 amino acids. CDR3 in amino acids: CASSSANTGELFF. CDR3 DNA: TGTGCCAGCAGCAGTGCAAACACCGGGGAGCTGTTTTTT.

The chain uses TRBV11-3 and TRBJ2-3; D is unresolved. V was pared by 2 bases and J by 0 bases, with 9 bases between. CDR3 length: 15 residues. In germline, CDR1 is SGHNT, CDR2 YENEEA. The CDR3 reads CASSLSRTSTDTQYF. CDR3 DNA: TGTGCCAGCAGCTTAAGCAGAACTAGCACAGATACGCAGTATTTT. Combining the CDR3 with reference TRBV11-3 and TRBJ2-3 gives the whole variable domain EAGVVQSPRYKIIEKKQPVAFWCNPISGHNTLYWYLQNLGQGPELLIRYENEEAVDDSQLPKDRFSAERLKGVDSTLKIQPAELGDSAVYLCASSLSRTSTDTQYFGPGTRLTVL.

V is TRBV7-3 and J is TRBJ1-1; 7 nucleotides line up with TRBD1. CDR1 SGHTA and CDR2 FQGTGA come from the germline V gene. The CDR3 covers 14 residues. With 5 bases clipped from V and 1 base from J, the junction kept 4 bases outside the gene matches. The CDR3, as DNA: TGTGCCAGCAGCACGGGACAGACGAACACTGAAGCTTTCTTT. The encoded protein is CASSTGQTNTEAFF.

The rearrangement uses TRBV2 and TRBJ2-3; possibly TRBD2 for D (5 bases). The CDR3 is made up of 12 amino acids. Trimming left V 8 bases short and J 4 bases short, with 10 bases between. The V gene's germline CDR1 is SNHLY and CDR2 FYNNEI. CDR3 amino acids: CASEEAADTQYF. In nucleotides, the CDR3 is TGTGCCAGCGAGGAGGCGGCAGATACGCAGTATTTT.

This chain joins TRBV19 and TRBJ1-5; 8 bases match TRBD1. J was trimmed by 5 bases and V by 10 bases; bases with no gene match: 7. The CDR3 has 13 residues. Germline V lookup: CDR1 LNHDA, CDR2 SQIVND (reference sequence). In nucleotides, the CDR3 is TGTGCCACCTCAGGGGGCATCGATCAGCCCCAGCATTTT. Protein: CATSGGIDQPQHF.

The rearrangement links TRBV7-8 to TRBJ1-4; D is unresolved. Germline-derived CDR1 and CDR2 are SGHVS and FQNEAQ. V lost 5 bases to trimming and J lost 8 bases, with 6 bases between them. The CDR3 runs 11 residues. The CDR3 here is CASSLKEKLFF. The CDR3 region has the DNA TGTGCCAGCAGCCTAAAAGAAAAACTGTTTTTT.

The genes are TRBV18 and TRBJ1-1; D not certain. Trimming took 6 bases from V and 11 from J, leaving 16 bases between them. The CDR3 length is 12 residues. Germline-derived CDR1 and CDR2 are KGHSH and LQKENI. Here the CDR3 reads CASSLTAPRAFF. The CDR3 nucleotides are TGTGCCAGCTCCCTTACCGCGCCCCGGGCTTTCTTT. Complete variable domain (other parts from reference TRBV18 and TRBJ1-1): NAGVMQNPRHLVRRRGQEARLRCSPMKGHSHVYWYRQLPEEGLKFMVYLQKENIIDESGMPKERFSAEFPKEGPSILRIQQVVRGDSAAYFCASSLTAPRAFFGQGTRLTVV.

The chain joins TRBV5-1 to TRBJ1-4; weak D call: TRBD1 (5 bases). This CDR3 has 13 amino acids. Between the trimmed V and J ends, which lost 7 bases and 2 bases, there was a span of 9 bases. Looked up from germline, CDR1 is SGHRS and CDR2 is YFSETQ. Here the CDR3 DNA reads TGCGCCAGCCACCGGGACACTAATGAAAAACTGTTTTTT. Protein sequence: CASHRDTNEKLFF.